The rows below give T cell receptor beta chains drawn from one sample of a study of T cell responses to AZD1222 COVID-19 vaccine. The protocol was immunoSEQ multiplex PCR, while the TCRdb copy is restricted to in-frame clones and leaves out a portion. The table lists about 150,000 clones, approximately 90% of them singletons. Sample: peripheral blood, taken on day 0 of AZD1222 vaccination. The receptors stem from an adult in good health. Both conserved end residues are part of each CDR3. A D gene is named only where the DNA matches it firmly. Clone size is not always given. Where it is, it says once, few, many or a class for expanded clones.

D gene: -
J gene: TRBJ1-1
clone size: -
V gene: TRBV7-8
CDR3 protein: CASSLYEGTEAFF
CDR3 DNA: TGTGCCAGCAGCTTATATGAGGGGACTGAAGCTTTCTTT

D gene: TRBD1
J gene: TRBJ2-2
clone size: -
V gene: TRBV5-1
CDR3 protein: CASSLKGQATGELFF
CDR3 DNA: TGCGCCAGCAGCTTGAAGGGACAGGCCACCGGGGAGCTGTTTTTT

D gene: -
J gene: TRBJ1-2
clone size: once
V gene: TRBV11-1
CDR3 protein: CASSLYEAALGYTF
CDR3 DNA: TGTGCCAGCAGCTTATACGAGGCCGCCTTGGGCTACACCTTC

D gene: -
J gene: TRBJ1-6
clone size: -
V gene: TRBV6-1
CDR3 protein: CASRPGQINSPLHF
CDR3 DNA: TGTGCCAGCAGGCCTGGACAGATTAATTCACCCCTCCACTTT

D gene: TRBD1
J gene: TRBJ2-7
clone size: -
V gene: TRBV7-2
CDR3 protein: CASSLTGAGTYEQYF
CDR3 DNA: TGTGCCAGCAGCCTCACAGGGGCCGGGACCTACGAGCAGTACTTC

D gene: -
J gene: TRBJ1-1
clone size: -
V gene: TRBV6-2/TRBV6-3
CDR3 protein: CASSYLGSGEAFF
CDR3 DNA: TGTGCCAGCAGTTACTTAGGCTCAGGGGAAGCTTTCTTT

D gene: -
J gene: TRBJ2-2
clone size: once
V gene: TRBV9
CDR3 protein: CASQGTGGNTGELFF
CDR3 DNA: TGTGCTTCCCAGGGCACTGGGGGGAACACCGGGGAGCTGTTTTTT

D gene: TRBD1
J gene: TRBJ2-2
clone size: -
V gene: TRBV6-2/TRBV6-3
CDR3 protein: CASSPGTGDAGELFF
CDR3 DNA: TGTGCCAGCAGTCCCGGGACAGGGGACGCCGGGGAGCTGTTTTTT

D gene: -
J gene: TRBJ1-1
clone size: few
V gene: TRBV19
CDR3 protein: CASRGPGTGTEAFF
CDR3 DNA: TGTGCCAGTAGGGGGCCAGGGACGGGCACTGAAGCTTTCTTT

D gene: -
J gene: TRBJ1-3
clone size: -
V gene: TRBV6-5
CDR3 protein: CASSYSWTPGNTIYF
CDR3 DNA: TGTGCCAGCAGTTACTCATGGACTCCTGGAAACACCATATATTTT

D gene: TRBD1
J gene: TRBJ2-2
clone size: -
V gene: TRBV5-4
CDR3 protein: CASSTGTGGAGELFF
CDR3 DNA: TGTGCCAGCAGCACCGGGACAGGGGGAGCCGGGGAGCTGTTTTTT

D gene: TRBD2
J gene: TRBJ2-2
clone size: -
V gene: TRBV4-3
CDR3 protein: CASSQGLAGGPDTGELFF
CDR3 DNA: TGCGCCAGCAGCCAAGGACTAGCGGGGGGACCGGACACCGGGGAGCTGTTTTTT

D gene: -
J gene: TRBJ1-1
clone size: -
V gene: TRBV6-2/TRBV6-3
CDR3 protein: CASSYSELEAFF
CDR3 DNA: TGTGCCAGCAGTTACTCCGAGCTCGAAGCTTTCTTT

D gene: -
J gene: TRBJ1-5
clone size: -
V gene: TRBV19
CDR3 protein: CASSRVTGQGYSNQPQHF
CDR3 DNA: TGTGCCAGTAGTCGGGTGACGGGGCAGGGGTATAGCAATCAGCCCCAGCATTTT

D gene: -
J gene: TRBJ2-7
clone size: -
V gene: TRBV5-6
CDR3 protein: CASNRDGYSYEQYF
CDR3 DNA: TGTGCCAGCAATAGGGACGGTTACTCCTACGAGCAGTACTTC

D gene: -
J gene: TRBJ2-1
clone size: -
V gene: TRBV5-5
CDR3 protein: CASSLTPGFDINEQFF
CDR3 DNA: TGTGCCAGCAGCTTGACCCCCGGGTTTGATATAAATGAGCAGTTCTTC

D gene: -
J gene: TRBJ1-5
clone size: -
V gene: TRBV11-2
CDR3 protein: CASSEEYDSNQPQHF
CDR3 DNA: TGTGCCAGCAGCGAGGAGTACGATAGCAATCAGCCCCAGCATTTT

D gene: -
J gene: TRBJ2-3
clone size: once
V gene: TRBV14
CDR3 protein: CASSQDPREASTDTQYF
CDR3 DNA: TGTGCCAGCAGCCAAGACCCCAGGGAGGCTAGCACAGATACGCAGTATTTT

D gene: -
J gene: TRBJ2-1
clone size: few
V gene: TRBV27
CDR3 protein: CASSLRPGGYNEQFF
CDR3 DNA: TGTGCCAGCAGTCTGCGGCCCGGGGGCTACAATGAGCAGTTCTTC

D gene: -
J gene: TRBJ2-7
clone size: -
V gene: TRBV25-1
CDR3 protein: CASSESQRRVGYEQYF
CDR3 DNA: TGTGCCAGCAGTGAATCTCAGCGCAGGGTAGGTTACGAGCAGTACTTC

D gene: -
J gene: TRBJ1-1
clone size: -
V gene: TRBV3-1/TRBV3-2
CDR3 protein: CASSQGPNTEAFF
CDR3 DNA: TGTGCCAGCAGCCAGGGACCAAACACTGAAGCTTTCTTT

D gene: -
J gene: TRBJ2-3
clone size: -
V gene: TRBV19
CDR3 protein: CASTLWGQGRTDTQYF
CDR3 DNA: TGTGCCAGTACCCTTTGGGGCCAGGGTAGGACAGATACGCAGTATTTT

D gene: -
J gene: TRBJ2-5
clone size: -
V gene: TRBV11-2
CDR3 protein: CASSLEILGSGQYF
CDR3 DNA: TGTGCCAGCAGCTTAGAAATTTTGGGTAGTGGCCAGTACTTC

D gene: -
J gene: TRBJ1-1
clone size: -
V gene: TRBV5-1
CDR3 protein: CASSSEGEAFF
CDR3 DNA: TGCGCCAGCAGCTCTGAAGGGGAAGCTTTCTTT

D gene: -
J gene: TRBJ1-6
clone size: -
V gene: TRBV7-3
CDR3 protein: CASSLQGYNSPLHF
CDR3 DNA: TGTGCCAGCAGCTTACAGGGTTATAATTCACCCCTCCACTTT

D gene: TRBD2
J gene: TRBJ2-7
clone size: -
V gene: TRBV10-2
CDR3 protein: CASSGGLAGELSSYEQYF
CDR3 DNA: TGCGCCAGCAGTGGAGGGCTAGCGGGAGAATTGAGCTCCTACGAGCAGTACTTC

D gene: -
J gene: TRBJ2-7
clone size: -
V gene: TRBV20-1
CDR3 protein: CSANRKQYF
CDR3 DNA: TGCAGTGCCAACCGGAAGCAGTACTTC

D gene: TRBD1
J gene: TRBJ2-3
clone size: few
V gene: TRBV7-2
CDR3 protein: CASSPTGTGDDTQYF
CDR3 DNA: TGTGCCAGCAGCCCTACCGGGACAGGGGACGATACGCAGTATTTT

D gene: -
J gene: TRBJ1-1
clone size: once
V gene: TRBV6-2/TRBV6-3
CDR3 protein: CASSTRPYLATEAFF
CDR3 DNA: TGTGCCAGCAGTACCCGGCCCTATTTGGCCACTGAAGCTTTCTTT

D gene: -
J gene: TRBJ1-6
clone size: -
V gene: TRBV7-8
CDR3 protein: CASSLSQGRNSPLHF
CDR3 DNA: TGTGCCAGCAGCTTATCCCAAGGGCGGAATTCACCCCTCCACTTT

D gene: TRBD1
J gene: TRBJ1-6
clone size: -
V gene: TRBV19
CDR3 protein: CASRGTGESPLHF
CDR3 DNA: TGTGCCAGTAGGGGGACAGGGGAGTCACCCCTCCACTTT

D gene: -
J gene: TRBJ1-3
clone size: -
V gene: TRBV12-3/TRBV12-4
CDR3 protein: CASSLTNTIYF
CDR3 DNA: TGTGCCAGCAGTTTGACAAACACCATATATTTT

D gene: -
J gene: TRBJ1-5
clone size: -
V gene: TRBV5-1
CDR3 protein: CASSASPGSDSNQPQHF
CDR3 DNA: TGCGCCAGCAGCGCCTCCCCGGGGTCCGATAGCAATCAGCCCCAGCATTTT

D gene: -
J gene: TRBJ2-7
clone size: -
V gene: TRBV11-2
CDR3 protein: CASSLAGAGMYEQYF
CDR3 DNA: TGTGCCAGCAGCTTGGCAGGGGCGGGAATGTACGAGCAGTACTTC

D gene: TRBD1
J gene: TRBJ1-2
clone size: -
V gene: TRBV27
CDR3 protein: CASSASGGAKDTF
CDR3 DNA: TGTGCCAGCAGTGCATCAGGGGGGGCCAAAGACACCTTC

D gene: -
J gene: TRBJ1-6
clone size: -
V gene: TRBV7-2
CDR3 protein: CASSLGRTVPPLHF
CDR3 DNA: TGTGCCAGCAGCTTAGGTAGGACGGTCCCACCCCTCCACTTT

D gene: TRBD1
J gene: TRBJ1-1
clone size: -
V gene: TRBV7-2
CDR3 protein: CASSPGTGFMNTEAFF
CDR3 DNA: TGTGCCAGCAGCCCCGGGACAGGGTTCATGAACACTGAAGCTTTCTTT

D gene: TRBD1
J gene: TRBJ1-6
clone size: -
V gene: TRBV30
CDR3 protein: CACLQGNNSPLHF
CDR3 DNA: TGTGCCTGCCTACAGGGGAATAATTCACCCCTCCACTTT

D gene: TRBD1
J gene: TRBJ2-7
clone size: -
V gene: TRBV29-1
CDR3 protein: CSVEGRKDRGIYEQYF
CDR3 DNA: TGCAGCGTTGAAGGTCGGAAAGACAGGGGGATCTACGAGCAGTACTTC

D gene: -
J gene: TRBJ1-6
clone size: once
V gene: TRBV9
CDR3 protein: CASSPSAGGNNSPLHF
CDR3 DNA: TGTGCCAGCAGCCCCTCCGCCGGGGGGAATAATTCACCCCTCCACTTT

D gene: -
J gene: TRBJ2-7
clone size: -
V gene: TRBV6-5
CDR3 protein: CASSYSPGSYEQYF
CDR3 DNA: TGTGCCAGCAGTTACTCCCCAGGGAGTTACGAGCAGTACTTC

D gene: TRBD1
J gene: TRBJ1-6
clone size: -
V gene: TRBV30
CDR3 protein: CAWSKGTGGNSPLHF
CDR3 DNA: TGTGCCTGGAGCAAGGGAACAGGGGGGAACTCACCCCTCCACTTT

D gene: -
J gene: TRBJ2-5
clone size: -
V gene: TRBV5-1
CDR3 protein: CASSLGAAGGSETQYF
CDR3 DNA: TGCGCCAGCAGCTTGGGAGCCGCGGGCGGAAGCGAGACCCAGTACTTC

D gene: -
J gene: TRBJ2-6
clone size: once
V gene: TRBV6-5
CDR3 protein: CASRVSLSGANVLTF
CDR3 DNA: TGTGCCAGCAGAGTCTCTCTATCTGGGGCCAACGTCCTGACTTTC

D gene: -
J gene: TRBJ1-5
clone size: -
V gene: TRBV4-3
CDR3 protein: CASSQDLGIGQPQHF
CDR3 DNA: TGCGCCAGCAGCCAAGATCTTGGGATTGGTCAGCCCCAGCATTTT

D gene: -
J gene: TRBJ1-4
clone size: -
V gene: TRBV5-5
CDR3 protein: CASSFGQGPEKLFF
CDR3 DNA: TGTGCCAGCAGCTTTGGGCAGGGCCCTGAAAAACTGTTTTTT

D gene: -
J gene: TRBJ1-1
clone size: once
V gene: TRBV7-9
CDR3 protein: CASSFLGDGRAFF
CDR3 DNA: TGTGCCAGCAGCTTCTTGGGTGATGGGAGGGCTTTCTTT

D gene: -
J gene: TRBJ1-1
clone size: -
V gene: TRBV19
CDR3 protein: CASSIDPLYYGGAFF
CDR3 DNA: TGTGCCAGTAGTATAGATCCTCTGTACTATGGAGGGGCTTTCTTT

D gene: -
J gene: TRBJ1-2
clone size: -
V gene: TRBV14
CDR3 protein: CASSRQDNYGYTF
CDR3 DNA: TGTGCCAGCAGCCGACAGGATAACTATGGCTACACCTTC

D gene: TRBD1
J gene: TRBJ1-6
clone size: -
V gene: TRBV30
CDR3 protein: CASGQESIALHF
CDR3 DNA: TGTGCCTCAGGACAGGAGTCCATAGCCCTCCACTTT

D gene: -
J gene: TRBJ2-2
clone size: -
V gene: TRBV10-3
CDR3 protein: CATSADVTGELFF
CDR3 DNA: TGTGCCACCTCCGCGGACGTCACCGGGGAGCTGTTTTTT

D gene: -
J gene: TRBJ1-1
clone size: once
V gene: TRBV3-1/TRBV3-2
CDR3 protein: CASSQEIGGTEAFF
CDR3 DNA: TGTGCCAGCAGCCAAGAGATAGGAGGAACTGAAGCTTTCTTT

D gene: -
J gene: TRBJ2-1
clone size: -
V gene: TRBV11-2
CDR3 protein: CASSLEWVANEQFF
CDR3 DNA: TGTGCCAGCAGCTTAGAATGGGTAGCGAATGAGCAGTTCTTC

D gene: -
J gene: TRBJ1-1
clone size: -
V gene: TRBV27
CDR3 protein: CASSPIIAGAVNTEAFF
CDR3 DNA: TGTGCCAGCAGTCCCATTATTGCGGGTGCGGTGAACACTGAAGCTTTCTTT